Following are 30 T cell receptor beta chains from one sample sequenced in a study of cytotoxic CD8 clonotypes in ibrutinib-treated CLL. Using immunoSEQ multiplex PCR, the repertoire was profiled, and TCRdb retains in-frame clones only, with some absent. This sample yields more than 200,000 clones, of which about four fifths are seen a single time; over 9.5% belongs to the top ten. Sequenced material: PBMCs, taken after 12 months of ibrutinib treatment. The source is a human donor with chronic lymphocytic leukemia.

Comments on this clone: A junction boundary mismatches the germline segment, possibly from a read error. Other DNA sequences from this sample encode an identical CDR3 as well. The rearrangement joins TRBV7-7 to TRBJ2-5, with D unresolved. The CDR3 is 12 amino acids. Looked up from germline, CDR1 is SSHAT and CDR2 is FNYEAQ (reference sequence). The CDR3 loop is CASSLVGETQYF. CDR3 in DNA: TGTGCTAGCAGCTTAGTCGGGGAGACCCAGTACTTC.

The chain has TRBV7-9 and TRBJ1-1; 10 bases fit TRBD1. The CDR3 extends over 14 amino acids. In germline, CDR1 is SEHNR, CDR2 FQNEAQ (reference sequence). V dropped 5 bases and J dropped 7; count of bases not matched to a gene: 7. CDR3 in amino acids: CASSPTDRGVEAFF. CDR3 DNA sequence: TGTGCCAGCAGCCCCACGGACAGGGGGGTTGAAGCTTTCTTT.

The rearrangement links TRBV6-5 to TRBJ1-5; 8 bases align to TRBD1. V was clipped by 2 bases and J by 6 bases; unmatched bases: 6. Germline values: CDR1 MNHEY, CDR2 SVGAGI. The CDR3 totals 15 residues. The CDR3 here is CASSYGTGGSQPQHF. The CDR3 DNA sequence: TGTGCCAGCAGTTACGGAACAGGGGGTAGTCAGCCCCAGCATTTT.

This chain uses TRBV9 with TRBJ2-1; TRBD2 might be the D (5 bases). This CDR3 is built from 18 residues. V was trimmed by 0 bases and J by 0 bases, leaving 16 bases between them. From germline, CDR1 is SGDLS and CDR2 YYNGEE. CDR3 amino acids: CASSVASVAWSSYNEQFF. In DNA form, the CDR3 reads TGTGCCAGCAGCGTAGCTTCGGTAGCGTGGAGCTCCTACAATGAGCAGTTCTTC.

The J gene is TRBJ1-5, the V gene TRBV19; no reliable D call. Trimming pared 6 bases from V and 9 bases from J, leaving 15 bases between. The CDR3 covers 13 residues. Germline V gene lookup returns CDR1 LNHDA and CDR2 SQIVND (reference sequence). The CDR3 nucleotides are TGTGCCAGTAGCGAATTATCAGCGTCGCCCCAGCATTTT. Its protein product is CASSELSASPQHF.

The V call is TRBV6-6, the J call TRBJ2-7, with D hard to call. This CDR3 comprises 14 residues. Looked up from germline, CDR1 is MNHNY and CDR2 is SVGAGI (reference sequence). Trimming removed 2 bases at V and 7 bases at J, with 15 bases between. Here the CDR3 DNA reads TGTGCCAGCAGTTACGCGTCAGGTGTGAGGGAGCAGTACTTC. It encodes CASSYASGVREQYF.

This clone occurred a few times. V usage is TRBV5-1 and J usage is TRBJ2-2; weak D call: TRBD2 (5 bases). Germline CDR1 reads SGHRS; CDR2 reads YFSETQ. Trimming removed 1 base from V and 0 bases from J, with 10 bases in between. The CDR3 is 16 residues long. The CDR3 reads CASSLWERPNTGELFF. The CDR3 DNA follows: TGCGCCAGCAGCTTGTGGGAGCGCCCGAACACCGGGGAGCTGTTTTTT.

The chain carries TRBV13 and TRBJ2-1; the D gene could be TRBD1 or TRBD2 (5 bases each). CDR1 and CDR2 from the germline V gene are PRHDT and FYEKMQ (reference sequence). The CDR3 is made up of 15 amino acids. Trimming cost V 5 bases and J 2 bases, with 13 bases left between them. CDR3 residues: CASSPRDGPYNEQFF. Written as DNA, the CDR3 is TGTGCCAGCAGCCCTCGGGACGGTCCCTACAATGAGCAGTTCTTC.

The CDR3 DNA is TGTGCCAGCAGTTTAGGTGGACAGTACACAGATACGCAGTATTTT. This encodes CASSLGGQYTDTQYF. The V call is TRBV27, the J call TRBJ2-3; possible D gene TRBD1, 6 bases. Trimming shortened V by 2 bases and J by 2 bases, and 11 bases separated the two germline ends. Germline CDR1 MNHEY, CDR2 SMNVEV (reference sequence). This CDR3 region has 15 residues.

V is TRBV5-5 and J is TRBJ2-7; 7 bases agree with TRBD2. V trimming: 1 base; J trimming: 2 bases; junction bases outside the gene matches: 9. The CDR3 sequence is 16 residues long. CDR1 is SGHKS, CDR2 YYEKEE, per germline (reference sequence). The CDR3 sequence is CASSLMGPGGTYEQYF. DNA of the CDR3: TGTGCCAGCAGCTTGATGGGACCGGGGGGTACCTACGAGCAGTACTTC.

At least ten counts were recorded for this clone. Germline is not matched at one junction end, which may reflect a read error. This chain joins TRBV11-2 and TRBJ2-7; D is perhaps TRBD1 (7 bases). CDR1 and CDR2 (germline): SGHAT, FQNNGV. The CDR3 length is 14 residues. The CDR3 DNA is TGTGCCAGCAGCTTAGACCTAGGAGGGACAGAAAATGGATTC. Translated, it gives CASSLDLGGTENGF.

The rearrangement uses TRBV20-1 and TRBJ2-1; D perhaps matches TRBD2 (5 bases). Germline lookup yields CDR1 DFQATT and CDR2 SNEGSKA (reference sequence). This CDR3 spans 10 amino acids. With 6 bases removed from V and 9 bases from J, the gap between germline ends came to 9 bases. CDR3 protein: CSASRGEQFF. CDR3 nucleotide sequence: TGCAGTGCAAGCCGGGGTGAGCAGTTCTTC.

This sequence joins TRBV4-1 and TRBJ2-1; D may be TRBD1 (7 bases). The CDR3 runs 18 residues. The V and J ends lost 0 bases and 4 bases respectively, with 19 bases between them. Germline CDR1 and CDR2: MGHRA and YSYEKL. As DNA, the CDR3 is TGCGCCAGCAGCCAAGACCGTCCGTCAGGGGGGCGTTACAATGAGCAGTTCTTC. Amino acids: CASSQDRPSGGRYNEQFF.

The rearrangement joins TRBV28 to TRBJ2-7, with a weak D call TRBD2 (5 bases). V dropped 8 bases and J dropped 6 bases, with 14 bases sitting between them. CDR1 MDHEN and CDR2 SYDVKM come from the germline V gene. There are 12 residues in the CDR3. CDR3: CASGPYGSEQYF. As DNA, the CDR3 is TGTGCCAGCGGCCCCTATGGGAGCGAGCAGTACTTC.

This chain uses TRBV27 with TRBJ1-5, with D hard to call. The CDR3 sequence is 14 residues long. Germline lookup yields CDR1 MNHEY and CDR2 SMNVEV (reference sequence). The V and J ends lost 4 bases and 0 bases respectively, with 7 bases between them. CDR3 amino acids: CASSYRDSNQPQHF. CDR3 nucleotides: TGTGCCAGCAGTTATAGGGATAGCAATCAGCCCCAGCATTTT.

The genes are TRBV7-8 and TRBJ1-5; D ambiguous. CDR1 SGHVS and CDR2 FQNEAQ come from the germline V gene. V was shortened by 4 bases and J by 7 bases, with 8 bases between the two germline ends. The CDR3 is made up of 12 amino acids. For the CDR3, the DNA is TGTGCCAGCAGCTCCCCGATGCAGCCCCAGCATTTT. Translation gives CASSSPMQPQHF. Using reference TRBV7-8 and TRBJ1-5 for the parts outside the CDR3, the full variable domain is GAGVSQSPRYKVAKRGQDVALRCDPISGHVSLFWYQQALGQGPEFLTYFQNEAQLDKSGLPSDRFFAERPEGSVSTLKIQRTQQEDSAVYLCASSSPMQPQHFGDGTRLSIL.

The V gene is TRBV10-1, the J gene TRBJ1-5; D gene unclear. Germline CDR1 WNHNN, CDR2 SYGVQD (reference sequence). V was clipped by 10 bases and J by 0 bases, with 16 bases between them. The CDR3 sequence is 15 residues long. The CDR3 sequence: CANLGRPYSNQPQHF. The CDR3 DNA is TGCGCCAACCTAGGCAGGCCCTATAGCAATCAGCCCCAGCATTTT.

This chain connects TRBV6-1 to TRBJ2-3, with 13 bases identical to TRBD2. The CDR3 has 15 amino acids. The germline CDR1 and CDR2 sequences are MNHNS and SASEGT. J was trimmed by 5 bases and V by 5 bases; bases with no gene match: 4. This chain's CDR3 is CASSWTSGSGDTQYF. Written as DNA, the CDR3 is TGTGCCAGCAGTTGGACTAGCGGGAGCGGAGATACGCAGTATTTT.

CDR3 loop: CAISESTEETQYF. In nucleotides, the CDR3 is TGTGCCATCAGTGAGTCGACAGAAGAGACCCAGTACTTC. The chain employs TRBV10-3 and TRBJ2-5; tentatively, D is TRBD1 (5 bases). Per germline, CDR1 ENHRY and CDR2 SYGVKD. The CDR3 covers 13 residues. Between the trimmed V and J ends, which lost 0 bases and 3 bases, there was a span of 5 bases.

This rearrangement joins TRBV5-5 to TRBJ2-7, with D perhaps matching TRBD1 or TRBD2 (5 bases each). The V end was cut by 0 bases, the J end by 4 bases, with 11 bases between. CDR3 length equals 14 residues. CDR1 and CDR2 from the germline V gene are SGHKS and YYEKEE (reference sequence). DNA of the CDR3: TGTGCCAGCAGCTTGGGGCAGGGACCGTACGAGCAGTACTTC. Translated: CASSLGQGPYEQYF.

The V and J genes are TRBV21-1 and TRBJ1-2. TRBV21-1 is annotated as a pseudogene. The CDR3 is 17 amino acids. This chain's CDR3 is CASSQKREGEANYGYTF. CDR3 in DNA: TGTGCCAGCAGTCAAAAGCGCGAGGGCGAAGCTAACTATGGCTACACCTTC.

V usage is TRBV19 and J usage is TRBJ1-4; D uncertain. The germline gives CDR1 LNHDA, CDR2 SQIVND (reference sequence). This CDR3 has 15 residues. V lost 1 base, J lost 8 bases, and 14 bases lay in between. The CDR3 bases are TGTGCCAGTAGTATAGGAGGGATGGTTGGCGAAAAACTGTTTTTT. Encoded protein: CASSIGGMVGEKLFF. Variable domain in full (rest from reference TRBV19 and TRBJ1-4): DGGITQSPKYLFRKEGQNVTLSCEQNLNHDAMYWYRQDPGQGLRLIYYSQIVNDFQKGDIAEGYSVSREKKESFPLTVTSAQKNPTAFYLCASSIGGMVGEKLFFGSGTQLSVL.

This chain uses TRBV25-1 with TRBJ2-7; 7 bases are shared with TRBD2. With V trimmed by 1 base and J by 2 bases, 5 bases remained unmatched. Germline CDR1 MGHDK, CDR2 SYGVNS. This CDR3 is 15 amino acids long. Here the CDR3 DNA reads TGTGCCAGCAGTGAATGGGCTAGCGGTCCCTACGAGCAGTACTTC. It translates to CASSEWASGPYEQYF.

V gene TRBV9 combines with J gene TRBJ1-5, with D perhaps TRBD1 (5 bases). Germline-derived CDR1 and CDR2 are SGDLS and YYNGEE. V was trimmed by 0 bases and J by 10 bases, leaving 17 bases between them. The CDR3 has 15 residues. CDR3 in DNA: TGTGCCAGCAGCGTAGTTGGGCAGGTGGGGGAACCCCAGCATTTT. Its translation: CASSVVGQVGEPQHF.

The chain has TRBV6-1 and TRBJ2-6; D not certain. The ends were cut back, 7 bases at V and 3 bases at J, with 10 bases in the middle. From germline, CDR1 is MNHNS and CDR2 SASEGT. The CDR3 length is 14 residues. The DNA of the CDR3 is TGTGCCAGCAATGTGGTGCGTGGGGCCAACGTCCTGACTTTC. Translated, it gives CASNVVRGANVLTF.

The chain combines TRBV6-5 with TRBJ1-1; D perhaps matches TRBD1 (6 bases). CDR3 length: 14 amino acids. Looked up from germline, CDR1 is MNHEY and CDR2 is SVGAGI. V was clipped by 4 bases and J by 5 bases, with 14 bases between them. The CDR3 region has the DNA TGTGCCAGCAGTTTACAGGGTGGGGGGACTGAAGCTTTCTTT. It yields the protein CASSLQGGGTEAFF.

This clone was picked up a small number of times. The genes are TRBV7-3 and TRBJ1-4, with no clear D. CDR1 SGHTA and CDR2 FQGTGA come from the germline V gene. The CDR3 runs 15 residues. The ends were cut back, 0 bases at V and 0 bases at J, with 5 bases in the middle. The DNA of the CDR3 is TGTGCCAGCAGCTTAACGAGGGCAACTAATGAAAAACTGTTTTTT. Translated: CASSLTRATNEKLFF.

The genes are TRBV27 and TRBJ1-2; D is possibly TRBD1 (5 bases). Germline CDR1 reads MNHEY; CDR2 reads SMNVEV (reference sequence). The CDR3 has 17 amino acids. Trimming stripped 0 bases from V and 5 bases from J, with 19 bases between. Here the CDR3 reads CASSLSFSPGRFYGYTF. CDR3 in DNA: TGTGCCAGCAGTTTATCGTTTTCCCCGGGACGGTTTTATGGCTACACCTTC.

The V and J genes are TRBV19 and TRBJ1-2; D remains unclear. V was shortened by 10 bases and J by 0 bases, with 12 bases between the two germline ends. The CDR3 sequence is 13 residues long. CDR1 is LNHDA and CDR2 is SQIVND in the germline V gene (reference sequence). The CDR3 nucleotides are TGTGCCACCGGACCGCGTTCTAACTATGGCTACACCTTC. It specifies CATGPRSNYGYTF.

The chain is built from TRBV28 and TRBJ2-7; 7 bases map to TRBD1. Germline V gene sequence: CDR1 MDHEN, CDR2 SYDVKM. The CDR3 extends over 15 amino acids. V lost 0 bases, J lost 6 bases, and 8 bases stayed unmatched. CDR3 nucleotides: TGTGCCAGCAGTTTATGGCCGCCGCCAGGGGGCGAGCAGTACTTC. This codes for CASSLWPPPGGEQYF.